This TCR beta chain was captured in a study of identifying expanded T cells in peripheral blood. Broader study findings: About 1.2 clones differed between technical replicates, versus roughly 17 and 20 over time. Across healthy donors, higher total template counts meant significantly greater roughly 2-week count variance.

Details on this clone: Its cognate antigen is unknown.

Germline-derived CDR1 and CDR2 are LGHNT and FRNRAP. V lost 0 bases to trimming and J lost 7 bases, with 12 bases between them. The CDR3 consists of 14 residues. During the collection period, no donor immune events like infections were recorded. Assay used: immunoSEQ multiplex PCR; TCRdb lists only in-frame clones, some missing. The sample carries around 85,000 clones, 88% recorded once. This clonotype was obtained from a person aged 18-69 years in good health. This rearrangement joins TRBV12-5 to TRBJ1-2, with D uncertain. The specimen sequenced was blood. The CDR3: CASGLVTGLFGYTF. The CDR3 bases are TGTGCTAGTGGTTTGGTAACCGGGCTGTTTGGCTACACCTTC.